A selection of T cell receptor beta chains follows, all from one sample in a study of T cells in localized non-small cell lung cancer. Profiled with immunoSEQ multiplex PCR; TCRdb holds only in-frame clones, not every one. This sample has about 40,000 clones, with over 80% found just once. The sample in question was peripheral blood, obtained before any cancer treatment. The receptor source for this set is a woman between 35 and 70 years old with stage I lung adenocarcinoma. Each CDR3 is given with its conserved first and last residue. A D gene is named only where the DNA matches it firmly. Size values are once, few and many counts, or a class for expanded clones, and some rows have none.

clone_size	cdr3_length	d_call	j_call	v_call	cdr3_aa	cdr3_nt
.	15	TRBD1	TRBJ2-3	TRBV6-6	CASSLGQGAADTQYF	TGTGCCAGCAGTCTAGGACAGGGGGCTGCAGATACGCAGTATTTT
.	15	.	TRBJ1-3	TRBV9	CASSVVGSSGNTIYF	TGTGCCAGCAGCGTAGTAGGGTCCTCTGGAAACACCATATATTTT
.	14	.	TRBJ2-2	TRBV19	CASSIPGHGGELFF	TGTGCCAGTAGTATCCCGGGACACGGCGGGGAGCTGTTTTTT
.	20	TRBD2	TRBJ2-1	TRBV18	CASSPTFLAGGYGSYNEQFF	TGTGCCAGCTCACCGACCTTTCTAGCGGGAGGGTATGGATCCTACAATGAGCAGTTCTTC
.	17	TRBD2	TRBJ2-1	TRBV7-9	CASSLALAGGSYNEQFF	TGTGCCAGCAGCTTAGCGCTAGCGGGCGGCTCCTACAATGAGCAGTTCTTC
.	19	.	TRBJ2-6	TRBV1	CTSSQTGLAEFSGANVLTF	TGCACCAGCAGCCAAACGGGACTAGCTGAATTCTCTGGGGCCAACGTCCTGACTTTC
.	15	.	TRBJ2-7	TRBV5-4	CASSFGGRGSYEQYF	TGTGCCAGCAGCTTCGGAGGGAGGGGGTCCTACGAGCAGTACTTC
.	15	TRBD1	TRBJ2-5	TRBV5-1	CASSSTGTGRETQYF	TGCGCCAGCAGCTCCACCGGGACAGGGAGAGAGACCCAGTACTTC
few	14	.	TRBJ2-3	TRBV9	CASSVVGSSDTQYF	TGTGCCAGCAGCGTAGTGGGTAGCTCAGATACGCAGTATTTT
.	16	.	TRBJ2-5	TRBV7-8	CASSLGGWVEEETQYF	TGTGCCAGCAGCTTAGGTGGCTGGGTCGAGGAAGAGACCCAGTACTTC
.	13	.	TRBJ1-1	TRBV19	CASSINGRTEAFF	TGTGCCAGTAGTATAAACGGGAGGACTGAAGCTTTCTTT
.	15	.	TRBJ2-7	TRBV9	CASSATGTLSYEQYF	TGTGCCAGCAGCGCAACCGGGACTCTCTCCTACGAGCAGTACTTC
.	13	.	TRBJ2-7	TRBV10-3	CAIRLGNTYEQYF	TGTGCCATCAGGTTAGGGAACACCTACGAGCAGTACTTC
.	19	TRBD1	TRBJ2-4	TRBV2	CASSEGGWRQGGSKNIQYF	TGTGCCAGCAGTGAAGGAGGCTGGCGACAGGGCGGGTCCAAAAACATTCAGTACTTC
.	13	.	TRBJ1-2	TRBV5-6	CASSPKYRDRYTF	TGTGCCAGCAGCCCCAAATACAGGGACCGCTACACCTTC
once	18	TRBD1	TRBJ1-2	TRBV5-1	CASSLRPRTGSVNYGYTF	TGCGCCAGCAGCTTGCGACCACGGACAGGGTCTGTGAACTATGGCTACACCTTC
.	18	TRBD1	TRBJ1-1	TRBV23-1	CASSQSAGGGWVNTEAFF	TGCGCCAGCAGTCAATCGGCAGGGGGCGGTTGGGTGAACACTGAAGCTTTCTTT
once	14	.	TRBJ1-3	TRBV5-4	CASSPALSGNTIYF	TGTGCCAGCAGCCCCGCGCTCTCTGGAAACACCATATATTTT
.	18	TRBD1	TRBJ1-4	TRBV7-9	CASSLGWTGGRTNEKLFF	TGTGCCAGCAGCTTAGGGTGGACAGGGGGCCGGACTAATGAAAAACTGTTTTTT
.	15	.	TRBJ1-1	TRBV9	CASSARTGTNTEAFF	TGTGCCAGCAGCGCCCGAACAGGGACGAACACTGAAGCTTTCTTT
.	13	.	TRBJ2-7	TRBV18	CASSPPSSYEQYF	TGTGCCAGCTCACCACCTAGCTCCTACGAGCAGTACTTC
.	13	.	TRBJ2-5	TRBV30	CAWSVGWKETQYF	TGTGCCTGGAGTGTAGGGTGGAAAGAGACCCAGTACTTC
.	14	.	TRBJ2-5	TRBV11-2	CASSLRTAQETQYF	TGTGCCAGCAGCCTCCGGACTGCCCAAGAGACCCAGTACTTC
.	13	TRBD1	TRBJ2-7	TRBV27	CATRRTGTYEQYF	TGTGCCACCCGACGGACAGGAACCTACGAGCAGTACTTC
.	13	.	TRBJ2-1	TRBV5-4	CASSLVLANEQFF	TGTGCCAGCAGCTTGGTACTAGCCAATGAGCAGTTCTTC
.	15	TRBD2	TRBJ2-3	TRBV7-2	CASSRTSGTTDTQYF	TGTGCCAGCAGCCGGACTAGCGGGACCACAGATACGCAGTATTTT
.	14	.	TRBJ1-2	TRBV6-5	CASRLQGRSGGYTF	TGTGCCAGCAGATTACAGGGTCGGAGCGGTGGCTACACCTTC
few	15	TRBD1	TRBJ2-1	TRBV5-1	CASSSGTGAYNEQFF	TGCGCCAGCAGCTCCGGGACAGGGGCCTACAATGAGCAGTTCTTC
.	18	.	TRBJ2-1	TRBV5-1	CASSFRRPGPSPYNEQFF	TGCGCCAGCAGCTTTAGACGCCCGGGGCCTTCTCCCTACAATGAGCAGTTCTTC
.	15	TRBD2	TRBJ2-1	TRBV7-6	CASSLGPGGVDEQFF	TGTGCCAGCAGCTTGGGCCCGGGGGGAGTGGATGAGCAGTTCTTC
.	13	.	TRBJ1-3	TRBV10-2	CASSQGSGNTIYF	TGCGCCAGCAGTCAGGGATCAGGAAACACCATATATTTT
.	13	.	TRBJ1-5	TRBV7-9	CASSLSGNQPQHF	TGTGCCAGCAGCTTAAGTGGCAATCAGCCCCAGCATTTT
.	15	.	TRBJ1-2	TRBV2	CASRERGTGNYGYTF	TGTGCCAGCCGTGAACGGGGAACAGGAAACTATGGCTACACCTTC
once	13	.	TRBJ2-3	TRBV2	CASRTARGDTQYF	TGTGCCAGCAGAACGGCGCGGGGAGATACGCAGTATTTT
.	15	TRBD1	TRBJ2-7	TRBV6-5	CASRLGTGVSYEQYF	TGTGCCAGCAGGCTAGGGACAGGGGTCTCCTACGAGCAGTACTTC
.	13	.	TRBJ2-1	TRBV7-2	CASRQSSYNEQFF	TGTGCCAGCAGACAGAGCTCCTACAATGAGCAGTTCTTC
once	14	.	TRBJ2-5	TRBV27	CASSLLGAGETQYF	TGTGCCAGCAGTTTATTAGGGGCAGGAGAGACCCAGTACTTC
.	13	TRBD1	TRBJ2-7	TRBV19	CASSWDRGYEQYF	TGTGCCAGTAGTTGGGACAGGGGCTACGAGCAGTACTTC
.	14	.	TRBJ1-2	TRBV6-5	CASSYSRGLGSYTF	TGTGCCAGCAGTTACTCGAGAGGACTTGGAAGCTACACCTTC
.	13	TRBD1	TRBJ1-1	TRBV11-3	CASSPWTGAEAFF	TGTGCCAGCAGCCCGTGGACAGGGGCAGAAGCTTTCTTT
few	16	.	TRBJ2-7	TRBV7-9	CASSLGLRKGPYEQYF	TGTGCCAGCAGCTTAGGGTTGCGGAAGGGCCCCTACGAGCAGTACTTC
.	13	.	TRBJ2-7	TRBV19	CASSEVGVGEQYF	TGTGCCAGTAGTGAGGTGGGAGTGGGCGAGCAGTACTTC
.	17	.	TRBJ1-3	TRBV7-2	CASSSDSPSSSGNTIYF	TGTGCCAGCAGCTCCGACAGCCCATCTAGCTCTGGAAACACCATATATTTT
once	14	.	TRBJ2-7	TRBV6-1	CASTDGSRTYEQYF	TGTGCCAGCACCGACGGGAGCAGAACCTACGAGCAGTACTTC
.	13	.	TRBJ2-7	TRBV7-2	CASSPLAEKEQYF	TGTGCCAGCAGCCCTTTAGCGGAAAAGGAGCAGTACTTC
.	13	.	TRBJ2-3	TRBV18	CASSPPGTDTQYF	TGTGCCAGCTCACCACCTGGCACAGATACGCAGTATTTT
once	14	.	TRBJ1-2	TRBV30	CAWSEFGSFYGYTF	TGTGCCTGGAGTGAATTTGGGTCTTTTTATGGCTACACCTTC
.	14	TRBD1	TRBJ1-4	TRBV28	CASSPTGGGEKLFF	TGTGCCAGCAGTCCGACAGGGGGCGGTGAAAAACTGTTTTTT
.	16	.	TRBJ2-7	TRBV7-6	CASSPSSKRLAYEQYF	TGTGCCAGCAGCCCAAGTTCCAAACGACTAGCCTACGAGCAGTACTTC
.	14	TRBD2	TRBJ2-3	TRBV7-3	CASSRTSGSDTQYF	TGTGCCAGCAGCCGGACTAGCGGCTCAGATACGCAGTATTTT